This is a list of T cell receptor beta chains from one sample in a study of immune cell composition in non-small cell lung cancer. Here immunoSEQ multiplex PCR was the method, and the copy in TCRdb shows in-frame clones only, minus some. The repertoire consists of 12,000 to 15,000 clones, with about 70% occurring once and the leading ten covering roughly an eighth. Sequenced material: lung tumor tissue. These receptors were obtained from a human donor with non-small cell lung cancer. Both conserved end residues are part of each CDR3. A D gene is named only where the DNA matches it firmly. Rows give clone size only sometimes, using once, few, many, or a class for an expanded clone.

D,J,V,size,CDR3,DNA
-,TRBJ1-6,TRBV7-8,-,CASSSGDRNSPLHF,TGTGCCAGCAGCTCAGGGGACCGTAATTCACCCCTCCACTTT
TRBD1,TRBJ2-2,TRBV18,few,CASSPFRQGNTGELFF,TGTGCCAGCTCACCATTCAGACAGGGGAACACCGGGGAGCTGTTTTTT
-,TRBJ1-3,TRBV30,-,CARGGTGNTIYF,TGTGCCAGAGGGGGTACTGGAAACACCATATATTTT
-,TRBJ2-1,TRBV29-1,-,CSVEWRVNEQFF,TGCAGCGTTGAGTGGCGGGTCAATGAGCAGTTCTTC
TRBD1,TRBJ2-7,TRBV7-9,few,CASSPQGQGAKSYEQYF,TGTGCCAGCAGCCCACAGGGACAGGGGGCGAAGTCCTACGAGCAGTACTTC
-,TRBJ2-7,TRBV28,-,CASSSYYEQYF,TGTGCCAGCAGTTCTTACTACGAGCAGTACTTC
-,TRBJ1-5,TRBV2,once,CASSGGRLNQPQHF,TGTGCCAGCAGTGGGGGCAGGCTCAATCAGCCCCAGCATTTT
TRBD1,TRBJ1-5,TRBV7-9,few,CASSLTGGVGQPQHF,TGTGCCAGCAGCCTAACAGGGGGCGTTGGCCAGCCCCAGCATTTT
-,TRBJ2-2,TRBV6-1,-,CASSETVTGTGELFF,TGTGCCAGCAGTGAAACCGTTACAGGGACCGGGGAGCTGTTTTTT
-,TRBJ1-1,TRBV18,few,CASSPIQGEAFF,TGTGCCAGCTCACCTATCCAGGGTGAAGCTTTCTTT
-,TRBJ2-3,TRBV4-2,-,CASSQAGPRGTDTQYF,TGTGCCAGCAGCCAAGCGGGCCCGCGGGGCACAGATACGCAGTATTTT
TRBD1,TRBJ1-2,TRBV2,-,CASSATGGGYGYTF,TGTGCCAGCAGTGCGACAGGGGGAGGCTATGGCTACACCTTC